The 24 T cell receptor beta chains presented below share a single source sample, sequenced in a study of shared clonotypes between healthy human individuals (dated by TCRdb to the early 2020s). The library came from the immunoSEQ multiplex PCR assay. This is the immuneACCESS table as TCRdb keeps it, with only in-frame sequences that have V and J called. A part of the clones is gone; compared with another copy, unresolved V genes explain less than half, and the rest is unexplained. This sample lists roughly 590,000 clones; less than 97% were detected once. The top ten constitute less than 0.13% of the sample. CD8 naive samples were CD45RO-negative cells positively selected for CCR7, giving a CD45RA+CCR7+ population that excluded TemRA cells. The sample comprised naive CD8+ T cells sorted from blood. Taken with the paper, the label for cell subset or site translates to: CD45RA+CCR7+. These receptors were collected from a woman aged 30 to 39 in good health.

This chain's CDR3 is CASTLGLYNEQFF. CDR3 nucleotides: TGTGCCAGCACCCTGGGGCTCTACAATGAGCAGTTCTTC. The gene calls are TRBV28 and TRBJ2-1, with a possible D match to TRBD1 (5 bases). CDR3 length: 13 residues. The V gene lost 7 bases and the J gene lost 3 bases, with 10 bases spanning the gap. Looked up from germline, CDR1 is MDHEN and CDR2 is SYDVKM.

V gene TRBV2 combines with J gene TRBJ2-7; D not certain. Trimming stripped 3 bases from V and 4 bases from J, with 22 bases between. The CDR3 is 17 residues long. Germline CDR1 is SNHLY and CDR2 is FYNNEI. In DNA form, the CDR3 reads TGTGCCAGCAGTGATGTAATTTCGGCGTCTACTAAGTACGAGCAGTACTTC. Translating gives CASSDVISASTKYEQYF.

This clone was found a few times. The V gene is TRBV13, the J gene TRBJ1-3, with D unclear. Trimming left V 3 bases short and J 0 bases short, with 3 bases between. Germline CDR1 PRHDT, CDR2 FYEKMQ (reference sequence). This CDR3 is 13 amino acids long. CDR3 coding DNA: TGTGCCAGCAGCTTGGGCTCTGGAAACACCATATATTTT. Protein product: CASSLGSGNTIYF. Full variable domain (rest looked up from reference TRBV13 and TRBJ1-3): AAGVIQSPRHLIKEKRETATLKCYPIPRHDTVYWYQQGPGQDPQFLISFYEKMQSDKGSIPDRFSAQQFSDYHSELNMSSLELGDSALYFCASSLGSGNTIYFGEGSWLTVV.

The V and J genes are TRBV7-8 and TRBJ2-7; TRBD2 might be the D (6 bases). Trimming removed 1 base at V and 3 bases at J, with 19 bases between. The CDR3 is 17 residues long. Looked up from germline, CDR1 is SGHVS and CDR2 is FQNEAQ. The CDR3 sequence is CASSLGVIADLLYEQYF. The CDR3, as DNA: TGTGCCAGCAGCTTAGGGGTGATAGCGGACCTCCTCTACGAGCAGTACTTC.

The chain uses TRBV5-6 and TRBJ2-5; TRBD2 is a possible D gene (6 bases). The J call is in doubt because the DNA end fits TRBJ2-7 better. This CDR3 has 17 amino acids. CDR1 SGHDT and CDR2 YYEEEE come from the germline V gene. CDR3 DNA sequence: TGTGCCAGCAGCTTGGCCGCCGGTAGCGGAATTTCATACGAGCAGTACTTC. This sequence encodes CASSLAAGSGISYEQYF.

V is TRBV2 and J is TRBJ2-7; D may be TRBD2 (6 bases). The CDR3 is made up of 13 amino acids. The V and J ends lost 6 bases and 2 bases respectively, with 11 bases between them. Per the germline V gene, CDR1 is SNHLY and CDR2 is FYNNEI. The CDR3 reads CASRGSGTYEQYF. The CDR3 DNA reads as TGTGCCAGCAGGGGTAGCGGAACCTACGAGCAGTACTTC.

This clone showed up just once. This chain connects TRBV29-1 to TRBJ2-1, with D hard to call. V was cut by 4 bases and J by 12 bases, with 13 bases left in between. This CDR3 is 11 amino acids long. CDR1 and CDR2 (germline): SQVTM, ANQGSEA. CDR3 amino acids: CSVVGGSGQFF. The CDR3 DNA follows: TGCAGCGTTGTCGGTGGGTCCGGGCAGTTCTTC.

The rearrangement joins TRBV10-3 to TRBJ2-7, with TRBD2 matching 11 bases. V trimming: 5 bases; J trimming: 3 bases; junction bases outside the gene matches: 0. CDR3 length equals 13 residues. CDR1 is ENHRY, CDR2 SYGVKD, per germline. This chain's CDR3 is CAISTSGSYEQYF. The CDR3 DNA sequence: TGTGCCATCAGTACTAGCGGGAGCTACGAGCAGTACTTC.

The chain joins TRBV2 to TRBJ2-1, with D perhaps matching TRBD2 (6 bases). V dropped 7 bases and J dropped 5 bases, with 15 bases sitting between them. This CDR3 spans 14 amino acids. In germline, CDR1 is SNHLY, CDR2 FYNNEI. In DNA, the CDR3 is TGTGCCAGCAAGTGGGGCGGGGCTAACAATGAGCAGTTCTTC. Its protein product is CASKWGGANNEQFF.

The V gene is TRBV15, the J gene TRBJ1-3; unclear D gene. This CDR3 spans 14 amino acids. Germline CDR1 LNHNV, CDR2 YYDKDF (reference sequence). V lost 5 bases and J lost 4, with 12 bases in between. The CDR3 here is CATSHGLSGNTIYF. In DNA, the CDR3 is TGTGCCACCAGCCACGGACTCTCGGGAAACACCATATATTTT. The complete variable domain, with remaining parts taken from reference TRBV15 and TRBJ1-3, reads DAMVIQNPRYQVTQFGKPVTLSCSQTLNHNVMYWYQQKSSQAPKLLFHYYDKDFNNEADTPDNFQSRRPNTSFCFLDIRSPGLGDTAMYLCATSHGLSGNTIYFGEGSWLTVV.

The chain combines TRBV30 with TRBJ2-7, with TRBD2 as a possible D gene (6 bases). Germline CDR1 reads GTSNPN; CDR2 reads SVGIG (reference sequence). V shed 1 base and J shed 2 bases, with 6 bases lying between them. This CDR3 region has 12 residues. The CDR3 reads CAWSGLAYEQYF. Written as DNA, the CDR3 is TGTGCCTGGAGTGGACTAGCCTACGAGCAGTACTTC.

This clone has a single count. This chain's CDR3 is CAWSGTGSGNTIYF. The CDR3 bases are TGTGCCTGGAGTGGGACAGGGTCCGGAAACACCATATATTTT. V gene TRBV30 combines with J gene TRBJ1-3, with 8 bases that match TRBD1. After removal of 1 base from V and 4 bases from J, the junction contained 3 bases not matched to a gene. CDR3 size: 14 residues. Germline V gene sequence: CDR1 GTSNPN, CDR2 SVGIG (reference sequence).

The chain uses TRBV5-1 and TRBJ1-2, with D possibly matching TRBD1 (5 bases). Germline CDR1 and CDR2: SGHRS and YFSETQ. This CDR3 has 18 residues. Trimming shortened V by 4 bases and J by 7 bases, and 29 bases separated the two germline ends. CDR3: CASSPQGLLQAPGVGYTF. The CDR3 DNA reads TGCGCCAGCAGCCCGCAGGGACTGCTTCAGGCCCCCGGGGTTGGCTACACCTTC.

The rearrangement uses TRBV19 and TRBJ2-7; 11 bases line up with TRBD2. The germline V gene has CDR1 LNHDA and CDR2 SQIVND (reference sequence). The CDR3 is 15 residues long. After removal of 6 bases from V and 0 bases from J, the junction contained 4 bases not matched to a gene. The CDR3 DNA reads TGTGCCAGTAGAGAAACTAGCGGGAGCTCCTACGAGCAGTACTTC. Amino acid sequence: CASRETSGSSYEQYF.

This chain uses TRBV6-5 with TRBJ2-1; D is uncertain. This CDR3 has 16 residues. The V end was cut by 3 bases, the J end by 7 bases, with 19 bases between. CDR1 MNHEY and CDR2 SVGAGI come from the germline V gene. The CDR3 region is CASSYLPPNPRNEQFF. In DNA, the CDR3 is TGTGCCAGCAGTTATCTCCCTCCAAACCCGAGGAATGAGCAGTTCTTC.

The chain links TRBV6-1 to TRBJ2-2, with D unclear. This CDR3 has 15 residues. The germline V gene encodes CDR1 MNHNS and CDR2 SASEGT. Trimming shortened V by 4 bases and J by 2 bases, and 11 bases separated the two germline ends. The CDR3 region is CASSARVGNTGELFF. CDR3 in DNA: TGTGCCAGCAGTGCGAGAGTTGGTAACACCGGGGAGCTGTTTTTT.

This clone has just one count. Here the CDR3 reads CASSEAFGPSYEQYF. CDR3 DNA sequence: TGTGCCAGCAGTGAAGCGTTTGGACCCTCCTACGAGCAGTACTTC. The rearrangement uses TRBV2 and TRBJ2-7; D not resolved. Per the germline V gene, CDR1 is SNHLY and CDR2 is FYNNEI. Trimming took off 0 bases at V and 0 bases at J, with 9 bases between the two ends. This CDR3 region has 15 residues.

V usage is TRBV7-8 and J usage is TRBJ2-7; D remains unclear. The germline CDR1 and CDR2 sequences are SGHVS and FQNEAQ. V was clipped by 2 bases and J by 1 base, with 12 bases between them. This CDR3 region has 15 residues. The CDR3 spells CASSLPDRPSYEQYF. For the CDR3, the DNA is TGTGCCAGCAGCTTACCGGACCGTCCTTCCTACGAGCAGTACTTC.

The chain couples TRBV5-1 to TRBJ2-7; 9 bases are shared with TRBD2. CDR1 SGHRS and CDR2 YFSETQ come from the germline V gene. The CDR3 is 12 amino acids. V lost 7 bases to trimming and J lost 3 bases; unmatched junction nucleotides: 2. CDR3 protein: CASASGNYEQYF. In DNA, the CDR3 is TGCGCCAGCGCTAGCGGGAACTACGAGCAGTACTTC.

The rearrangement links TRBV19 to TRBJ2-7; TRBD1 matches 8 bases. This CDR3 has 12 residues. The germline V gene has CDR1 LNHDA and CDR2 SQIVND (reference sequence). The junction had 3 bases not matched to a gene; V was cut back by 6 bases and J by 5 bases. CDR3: CASSLTGDEQYF. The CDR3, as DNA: TGTGCCAGTAGCCTGACAGGGGACGAGCAGTACTTC.

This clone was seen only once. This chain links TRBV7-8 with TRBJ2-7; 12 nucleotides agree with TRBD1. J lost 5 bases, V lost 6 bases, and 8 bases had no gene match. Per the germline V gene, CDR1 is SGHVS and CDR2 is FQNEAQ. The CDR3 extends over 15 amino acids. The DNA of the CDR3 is TGTGCCAGCAGGCACCGGGACAGGGGGCTCCACGAGCAGTACTTC. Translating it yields CASRHRDRGLHEQYF.

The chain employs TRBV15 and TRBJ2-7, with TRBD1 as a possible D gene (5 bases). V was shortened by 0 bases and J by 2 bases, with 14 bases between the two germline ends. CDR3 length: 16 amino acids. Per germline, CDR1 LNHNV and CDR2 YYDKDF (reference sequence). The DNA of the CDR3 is TGTGCCACCAGCAGAGATAACGGGCAGGGCGCCTACGAGCAGTACTTC. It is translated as CATSRDNGQGAYEQYF. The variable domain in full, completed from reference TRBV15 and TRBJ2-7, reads DAMVIQNPRYQVTQFGKPVTLSCSQTLNHNVMYWYQQKSSQAPKLLFHYYDKDFNNEADTPDNFQSRRPNTSFCFLDIRSPGLGDTAMYLCATSRDNGQGAYEQYFGPGTRLTVT.

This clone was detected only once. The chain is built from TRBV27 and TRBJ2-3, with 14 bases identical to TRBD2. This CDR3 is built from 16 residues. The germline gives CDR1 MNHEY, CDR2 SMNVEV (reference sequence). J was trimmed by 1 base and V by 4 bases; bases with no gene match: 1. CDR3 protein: CASSSGLAGGTDTQYF. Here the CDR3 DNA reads TGTGCCAGCAGTTCGGGACTAGCGGGAGGCACAGATACGCAGTATTTT.

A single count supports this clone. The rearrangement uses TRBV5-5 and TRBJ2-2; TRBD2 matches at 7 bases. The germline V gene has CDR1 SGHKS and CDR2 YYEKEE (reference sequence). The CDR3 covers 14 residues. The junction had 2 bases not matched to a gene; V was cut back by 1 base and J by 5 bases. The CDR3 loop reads CASSLPLATGELFF. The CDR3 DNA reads TGTGCCAGCAGCTTGCCACTAGCGACCGGGGAGCTGTTTTTT.